Included here is one T cell receptor (beta chain) sequence, with context. Method: immunoSEQ multiplex PCR; TCRdb's copy keeps in-frame clones and lacks some. The top ten hold about 1.2% of the sample, which has approximately 220,000 clones, 90% seen once. The data derive from a study of blood T cell repertoires in COVID-19. Germline V lookup: CDR1 SGDLS, CDR2 YYNGEE. V lost 0 bases and J 4 bases, leaving 13 bases between the germline ends. The CDR3 is 16 residues long. J is TRBJ1-4 and V is TRBV9; no clear D. Material for sequencing was PBMCs or T cells enriched from blood (not recorded which). The clonotype originates from a man aged 30-40 years who had recovered from COVID-19. The CDR3: CASSVEPQAGNEKLFF. Written as DNA, the CDR3 is TGTGCCAGCAGCGTAGAACCGCAGGCGGGTAATGAAAAACTGTTTTTT. The complete variable domain, with remaining parts taken from reference TRBV9 and TRBJ1-4, reads DSGVTQTPKHLITATGQRVTLRCSPRSGDLSVYWYQQSLDQGLQFLIQYYNGEERAKGNILERFSAQQFPDLHSELNLSSLELGDSALYFCASSVEPQAGNEKLFFGSGTQLSVL.